What follows are 18 T cell receptor beta chains derived from one specimen sequenced in a study of long-term antiretroviral therapy in people with HIV. The libraries were made with immunoSEQ v3.0 at survey level. The data were produced by immunoSEQ multiplex PCR, yet TCRdb's version contains in-frame clones alone and is incomplete. Here the sample spans 7,000 to 9,500 clones, almost 85% being singletons. The material was unsorted PBMCs, obtained 0.1 years after starting antiretroviral therapy. These receptors came from a man aged 40-49 years with HIV.

This clone showed up just once. This chain links TRBV6-5 with TRBJ2-7; D might be TRBD1 (6 bases). Germline V gene sequence: CDR1 MNHEY, CDR2 SVGAGI. This CDR3 has 15 amino acids. V dropped 0 bases and J dropped 5 bases, with 14 bases sitting between them. CDR3 DNA: TGTGCCAGCAGTTACTCGAGGCAGGGGAGCAACGAGCAGTACTTC. The encoded protein is CASSYSRQGSNEQYF.

This rearrangement joins TRBV6-5 to TRBJ1-1; 7 nucleotides match TRBD1. This CDR3 has 13 residues. Trimming cost V 6 bases and J 3 bases; bases outside gene matches: 4. CDR1 and CDR2 (germline): MNHEY, SVGAGI. This CDR3 reads CASRSTGDTEAFF. CDR3 DNA sequence: TGTGCCAGCAGGTCCACAGGGGACACTGAAGCTTTCTTT.

This chain links TRBV5-4 with TRBJ1-1; D might be TRBD1 (6 bases). V lost 4 bases and J 5 bases, leaving 18 bases between the germline ends. Germline V gene lookup returns CDR1 SGHNT and CDR2 YYREEE (reference sequence). The CDR3 loop spans 15 amino acids. DNA for the CDR3: TGTGCCAGCAGCGTGGGACAACTGCGGGGGACTGAAGCTTTCTTT. Residues: CASSVGQLRGTEAFF.

The chain's CDR3 is CASSNAGKGAYEQYF. CDR3 coding DNA: TGTGCCAGCAGTAACGCAGGGAAAGGGGCCTACGAGCAGTACTTC. This sequence joins TRBV11-2 and TRBJ2-7; D possibly corresponds to TRBD1 (5 bases). Germline CDR1 SGHAT, CDR2 FQNNGV. CDR3 size: 15 residues. V dropped 6 bases and J dropped 2 bases, with 17 bases sitting between them.

The gene calls are TRBV5-4 and TRBJ2-5, with 9 nucleotides matching TRBD1. With the DNA end fitting TRBJ2-7 better, the J assignment may be wrong. This CDR3 comprises 14 residues. From germline, CDR1 is SGHNT and CDR2 YYREEE (reference sequence). The CDR3 is CASSPGDRVYEQYF. The CDR3 DNA sequence: TGTGCCAGCAGCCCCGGGGACAGGGTCTACGAGCAGTACTTC.

This clone was seen once. The chain joins TRBV30 to TRBJ2-7; D gene ambiguous. In germline, CDR1 is GTSNPN, CDR2 SVGIG (reference sequence). The CDR3 has 13 amino acids. V was shortened by 2 bases and J by 6 bases, with 14 bases between the two germline ends. The CDR3 sequence: CAWSTYPLGEQYF. The CDR3 region has the DNA TGTGCCTGGAGTACCTACCCGCTAGGCGAGCAGTACTTC.

The chain has TRBV28 and TRBJ1-3; TRBD1 aligns across 8 bases. V gave up 5 bases and J gave up 0 bases; unmatched junction bases: 15. Germline CDR1 reads MDHEN; CDR2 reads SYDVKM. The length of the CDR3 is 19 residues. CDR3 nucleotides: TGTGCCAGCAGTCTCCCGGGACAGGTCCCTTCAAACTCTGGAAACACCATATATTTT. This translates into CASSLPGQVPSNSGNTIYF.

CDR3 sequence reads: CSVEDSPSGEAFF. DNA for the CDR3: TGCAGCGTTGAAGATTCCCCCTCGGGGGAAGCTTTCTTT. The chain uses TRBV29-1 and TRBJ1-1; D not certain. Deletions cut 0 bases from V and 8 bases from J, with 13 bases between. Germline V gives CDR1 SQVTM, CDR2 ANQGSEA. This CDR3 contains 13 residues.

The chain joins TRBV25-1 to TRBJ2-7, with 10 bases identical to TRBD2. Trimming took 1 base from V and 0 from J; bases not matched to a gene: 3. Germline lookup yields CDR1 MGHDK and CDR2 SYGVNS. CDR3 length: 16 amino acids. CDR3 amino acids: CASSELSGGASYEQYF. As DNA, the CDR3 is TGTGCCAGCAGTGAATTGAGCGGGGGGGCCTCCTACGAGCAGTACTTC.

V and J are TRBV19 and TRBJ1-2, with TRBD1 as a possible D gene (5 bases). V was clipped by 4 bases and J by 8 bases, with 17 bases between them. This CDR3 contains 14 residues. Germline values: CDR1 LNHDA, CDR2 SQIVND (reference sequence). CDR3 residues: CASSRGREGGGYTF. CDR3 nucleotide sequence: TGTGCCAGTAGTAGGGGCCGGGAGGGAGGCGGCTACACCTTC.

The chain is built from TRBV10-1 and TRBJ1-1; D uncertain. This CDR3 is built from 14 residues. The V gene lost 5 bases and the J gene lost 2 bases, with 12 bases spanning the gap. Looked up from germline, CDR1 is WNHNN and CDR2 is SYGVQD (reference sequence). The CDR3 spells CASSLGKGNTEAFF. CDR3 in DNA: TGCGCCAGCAGTTTGGGCAAGGGAAACACTGAAGCTTTCTTT.

The rearrangement uses TRBV6-4 and TRBJ1-1; 7 nucleotides agree with TRBD1. Looked up from germline, CDR1 is MRHNA and CDR2 is SNTAGT. The junction had 6 bases not matched to a gene; V was cut back by 6 bases and J by 5 bases. There are 13 residues in the CDR3. The CDR3 is CASSYRGETEAFF. The CDR3 coding sequence is TGTGCCAGCAGCTACAGGGGTGAAACTGAAGCTTTCTTT.

J is TRBJ2-1 and V is TRBV4-1; 14 nucleotides align to TRBD2. Unmatched junction bases numbered 8, after V lost 8 bases and J lost 2 bases. The CDR3 runs 17 residues. Germline-derived CDR1 and CDR2 are MGHRA and YSYEKL. CDR3 nucleotides: TGCGCCAGCTCCGGACTAGCGGGGGGCCCGCCCTACAATGAGCAGTTCTTC. It specifies CASSGLAGGPPYNEQFF.

V and J are TRBV29-1 and TRBJ1-4; D gene ambiguous. This CDR3 is built from 12 residues. V dropped 6 bases and J dropped 8 bases, with 13 bases sitting between them. Per the germline V gene, CDR1 is SQVTM and CDR2 is ANQGSEA. CDR3 nucleotides: TGCAGCGTCCGCACCAGAGGGGAAAAACTGTTTTTT. Protein: CSVRTRGEKLFF.

This rearrangement joins TRBV28 to TRBJ1-2; no firm D call. Germline V CDR1 and CDR2: MDHEN, SYDVKM. V lost 7 bases to trimming and J lost 8 bases, with 14 bases between them. The CDR3 length is 12 residues. The CDR3 region is CASNREKEGYTF. DNA for the CDR3: TGTGCCAGCAATCGAGAGAAGGAAGGCTACACCTTC.

The chain links TRBV27 to TRBJ2-3; D tentatively reads TRBD1 or TRBD2 (6 bases each). CDR1 and CDR2 (germline): MNHEY, SMNVEV (reference sequence). V was pared by 5 bases and J by 4 bases, with 13 bases between. The CDR3 runs 14 residues. CDR3 in DNA: TGTGCCAGCAGTGGAGGGGGAGTGGCAGATACGCAGTATTTT. It yields the protein CASSGGGVADTQYF.

V gene TRBV11-2 combines with J gene TRBJ2-3; no firm D call. The CDR3 has 11 residues. Trimming removed 10 bases at V and 6 bases at J, with 11 bases between. Germline V gives CDR1 SGHAT, CDR2 FQNNGV. The CDR3 sequence: CATALIDTQYF. The DNA for the CDR3 is TGTGCCACCGCCCTCATCGATACGCAGTATTTT.

The chain combines TRBV9 with TRBJ1-6; 9 nucleotides line up with TRBD1. CDR3 length: 16 amino acids. The germline CDR1 and CDR2 sequences are SGDLS and YYNGEE. The V segment lost 3 bases and the J segment 6 bases; nucleotides outside the gene matches: 7. CDR3 DNA: TGTGCCAGCAGCGAGACGGACAGGGGTCGTAATTCACCCCTCCACTTT. Its protein is CASSETDRGRNSPLHF.